This TCR beta chain was retrieved from a study of T cells after yellow fever vaccination. Study outcomes and limitations: Abundant clonotypes from the bulk population could get into FACS-sorted repertoires as contaminants. Peaking faster, on day 5 versus 15, the secondary response was nonetheless weaker.

TCRdb re-called the 5' RACE reads through MiXCR, storing one row per CDR3 protein. The sample includes around 68,000 distinct CDR3 sequences, around 7.8% of them seen just once. This clonotype appeared many times. Antigen unknown. Per germline, CDR1 DFQATT and CDR2 SNEGSKA (reference sequence). Trimming shortened V by 5 bases and J by 4 bases, and 26 bases separated the two germline ends. The CDR3 totals 17 residues. V usage is TRBV20-1 and J usage is TRBJ2-5; D is possibly TRBD1 or TRBD2 (6 bases each). Sequencing used CD8+ T cells sorted from PBMCs, obtained 10 days after the first yellow fever vaccination. This TCR derives from a young man who received the YFV17D yellow fever vaccine. CDR3: CSAEPPLGGRDPETQYF. The DNA for the CDR3 is TGCAGTGCTGAACCCCCCCTCGGGGGCCGGGATCCAGAGACCCAGTACTTC.